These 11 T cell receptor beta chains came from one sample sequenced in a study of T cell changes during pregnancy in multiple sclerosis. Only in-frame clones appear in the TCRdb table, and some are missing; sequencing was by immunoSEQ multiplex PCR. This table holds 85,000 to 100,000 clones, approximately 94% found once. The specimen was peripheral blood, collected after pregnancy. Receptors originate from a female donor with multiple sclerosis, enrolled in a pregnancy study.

The DNA of the CDR3 is TGTGCCAGCAGCTTAGGGACAGGGGAAGTGTCCTACGAGCAGTACTTC. Protein product: CASSLGTGEVSYEQYF. The V and J genes are TRBV7-9 and TRBJ2-7; 9 bases match TRBD1. CDR3 length equals 16 residues. J was trimmed by 1 base and V by 1 base; bases with no gene match: 5. From germline, CDR1 is SEHNR and CDR2 FQNEAQ (reference sequence). Complete variable domain (other parts from reference TRBV7-9 and TRBJ2-7): DTGVSQNPRHKITKRGQNVTFRCDPISEHNRLYWYRQTLGQGPEFLTYFQNEAQLEKSRLLSDRFSAERPKGSFSTLEIQRTEQGDSAMYLCASSLGTGEVSYEQYFGPGTRLTVT.

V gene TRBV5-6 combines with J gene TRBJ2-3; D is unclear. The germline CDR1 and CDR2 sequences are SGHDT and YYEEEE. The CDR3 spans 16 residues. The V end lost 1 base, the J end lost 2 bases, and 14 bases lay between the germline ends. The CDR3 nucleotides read TGTGCCAGCAGCTTGAGCGCCAGTTTCTCCACAGATACGCAGTATTTT. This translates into CASSLSASFSTDTQYF. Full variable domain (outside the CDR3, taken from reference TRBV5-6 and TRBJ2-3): DAGVTQSPTHLIKTRGQQVTLRCSPKSGHDTVSWYQQALGQGPQFIFQYYEEEERQRGNFPDRFSGHQFPNYSSELNVNALLLGDSALYLCASSLSASFSTDTQYFGPGTRLTVL.

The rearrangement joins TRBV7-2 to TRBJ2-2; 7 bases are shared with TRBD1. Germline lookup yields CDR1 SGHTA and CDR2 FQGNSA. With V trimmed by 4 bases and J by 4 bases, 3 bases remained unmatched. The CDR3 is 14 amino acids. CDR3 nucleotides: TGTGCCAGCAGCTACCGACAGGGCACCGGGGAGCTGTTTTTT. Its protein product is CASSYRQGTGELFF.

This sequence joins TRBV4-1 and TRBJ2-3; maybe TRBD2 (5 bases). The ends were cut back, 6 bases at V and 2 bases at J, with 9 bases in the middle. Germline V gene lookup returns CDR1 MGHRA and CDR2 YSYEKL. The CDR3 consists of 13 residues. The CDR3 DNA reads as TGCGCCAGCAGGGACTCTCTCACAGATACGCAGTATTTT. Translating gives CASRDSLTDTQYF.

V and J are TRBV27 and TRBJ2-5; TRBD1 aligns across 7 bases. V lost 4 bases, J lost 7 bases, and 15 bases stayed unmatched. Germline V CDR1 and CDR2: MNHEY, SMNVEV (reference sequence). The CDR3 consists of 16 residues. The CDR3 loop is CASSSPSGQPHPTQYF. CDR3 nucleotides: TGTGCCAGCAGTTCCCCTTCGGGACAGCCTCACCCGACCCAGTACTTC.

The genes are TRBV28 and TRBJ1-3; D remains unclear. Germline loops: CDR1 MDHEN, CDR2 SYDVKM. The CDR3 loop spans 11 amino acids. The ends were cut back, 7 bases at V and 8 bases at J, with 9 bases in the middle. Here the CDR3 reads CASKLGDTIYF. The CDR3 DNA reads TGTGCCAGCAAGCTAGGAGACACCATATATTTT.

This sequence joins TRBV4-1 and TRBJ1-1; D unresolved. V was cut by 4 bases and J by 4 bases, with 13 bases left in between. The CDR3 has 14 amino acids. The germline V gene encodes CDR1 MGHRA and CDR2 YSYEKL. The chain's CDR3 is CASSPVDIPTEAFF. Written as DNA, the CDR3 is TGCGCCAGCAGCCCCGTAGACATTCCCACTGAAGCTTTCTTT.

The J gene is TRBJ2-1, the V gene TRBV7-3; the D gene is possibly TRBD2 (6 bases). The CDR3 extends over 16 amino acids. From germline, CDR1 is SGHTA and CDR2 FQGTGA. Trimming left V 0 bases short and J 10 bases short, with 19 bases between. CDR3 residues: CASSLTAASARVEQFF. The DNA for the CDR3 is TGTGCCAGCAGCTTAACGGCGGCTAGCGCTCGAGTAGAGCAGTTCTTC. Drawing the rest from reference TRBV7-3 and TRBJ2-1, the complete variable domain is GAGVSQTPSNKVTEKGKYVELRCDPISGHTALYWYRQSLGQGPEFLIYFQGTGAADDSGLPNDRFFAVRPEGSVSTLKIQRTERGDSAVYLCASSLTAASARVEQFFGPGTRLTVL.

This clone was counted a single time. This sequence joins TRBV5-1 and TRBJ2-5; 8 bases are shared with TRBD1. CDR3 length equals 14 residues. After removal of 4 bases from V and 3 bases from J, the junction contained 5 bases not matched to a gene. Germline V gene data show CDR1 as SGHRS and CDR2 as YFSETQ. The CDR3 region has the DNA TGCGCCAGCAGCAAGGACAGGGCGGAAGAGACCCAGTACTTC. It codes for CASSKDRAEETQYF.

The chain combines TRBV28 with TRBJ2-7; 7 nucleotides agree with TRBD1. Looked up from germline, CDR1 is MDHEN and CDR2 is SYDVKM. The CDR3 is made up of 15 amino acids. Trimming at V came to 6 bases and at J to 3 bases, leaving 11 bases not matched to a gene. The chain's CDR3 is CASSRTGTVYYEQYF. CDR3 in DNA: TGTGCCAGCAGCCGAACCGGGACAGTTTACTACGAGCAGTACTTC.

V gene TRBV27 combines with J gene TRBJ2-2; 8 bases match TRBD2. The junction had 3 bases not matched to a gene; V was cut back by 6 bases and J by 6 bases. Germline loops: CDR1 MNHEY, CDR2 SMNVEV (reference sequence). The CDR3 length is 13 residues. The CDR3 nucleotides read TGTGCCAGCAGCCGGGGGGGGGCCGGGGAGCTGTTTTTT. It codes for CASSRGGAGELFF.